This T cell receptor (beta chain) was documented in a study of blood T cell repertoires in COVID-19. Across the study: The United States, Italy and Spain supplied acute and convalescent COVID-19 samples. T cells, B-cell-depleted T cells, or PBMCs provided the cDNA or gDNA that served as material.

Germline V gene lookup returns CDR1 MNHEY and CDR2 SMNVEV (reference sequence). This CDR3 region has 13 residues. Trimming removed 5 bases from V and 4 bases from J, with 12 bases in between. The assay was immunoSEQ multiplex PCR, and TCRdb's table has in-frame clones only and misses some. The sample has 150,000 to 200,000 clones; about 87% are singletons. The sequencing sample was made of peripheral blood. This TCR derives from a woman in her twenties or thirties with acute or convalescent COVID-19. The V gene is TRBV27, the J gene TRBJ2-7, with D maybe TRBD1 (7 bases). The chain's CDR3 is CASSPAGQYEQYF. The CDR3 coding sequence is TGTGCCAGCAGTCCCGCGGGACAGTACGAGCAGTACTTC.